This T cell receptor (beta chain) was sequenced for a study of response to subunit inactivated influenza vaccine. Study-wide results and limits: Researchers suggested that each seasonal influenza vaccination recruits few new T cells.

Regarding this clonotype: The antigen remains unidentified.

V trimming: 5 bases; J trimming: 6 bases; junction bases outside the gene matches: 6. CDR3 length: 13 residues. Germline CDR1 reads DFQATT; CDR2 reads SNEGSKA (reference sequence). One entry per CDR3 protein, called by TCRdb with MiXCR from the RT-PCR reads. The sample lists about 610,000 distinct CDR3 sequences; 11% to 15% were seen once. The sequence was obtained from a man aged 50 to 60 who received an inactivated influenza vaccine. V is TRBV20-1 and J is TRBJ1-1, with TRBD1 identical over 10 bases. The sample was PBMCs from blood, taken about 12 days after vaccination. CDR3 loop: CSALTGGGSEAFF. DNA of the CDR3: TGCAGTGCTCTGACAGGGGGCGGCTCTGAAGCTTTCTTT.